Listed below are T cell receptor beta chains from one sample, sequenced in a study of T cells in Graves' hyperthyroidism and ophthalmopathy. TCRdb independently ran MiXCR on the multiplex PCR reads; one entry per CDR3 protein. The table lists some 510,000 distinct CDR3 sequences, roughly 20% of them singletons. The sample consisted of blood. The receptors were sampled from a man younger than 30 with Graves' hyperthyroidism. Each CDR3 is given with its conserved first and last residue. The order of the fields is V gene, J gene, clone size, CDR3 protein. A row's size may be missing; if present it is once, few, many or a size class.

TRBV12-3/TRBV12-4	TRBJ2-7	many	CASSPRQGAEQYF
TRBV24-1	TRBJ2-2	-	CATSDPGRVGAGELFF
TRBV19	TRBJ2-7	-	CASSQYRGYEQCF
TRBV18	TRBJ1-1	once	CASSPPGYEAFF
TRBV18	TRBJ1-1	many	CASSPSSTAAEAFF
TRBV28	TRBJ2-7	many	CASSQSGQGVYEQYF
TRBV6-1	TRBJ2-7	-	CASSVSRLYEQYF
TRBV6-1	TRBJ1-1	many	CASIGDLNTEAFF
TRBV6-5	TRBJ1-3	many	CASSTTGGSGNTIYF
TRBV6-5	TRBJ2-5	few	CASSYIGKETQYF
TRBV28	TRBJ1-5	many	CASSLLGRDSNQPQHF